The 29 T cell receptor beta chains reported below all come from one sample, sequenced in a study of control samples from healthy donors and cancer patients. Only in-frame clones appear in the TCRdb table, and some are missing; sequencing was by immunoSEQ multiplex PCR. Of around 70,000 clones in the sample, approximately 87% were seen once. The source material was PBMCs. The receptors derive from a woman in her forties or fifties with head and neck cancer.

The chain combines TRBV5-1 with TRBJ1-3, with D perhaps matching TRBD1 (6 bases). V was pared by 1 base and J by 7 bases, with 12 bases between. Germline V lookup: CDR1 SGHRS, CDR2 YFSETQ. The CDR3 runs to 14 residues. CDR3 loop: CASSLKGVGNTIYF. The CDR3 DNA is TGCGCCAGCAGCTTGAAGGGGGTAGGGAACACCATATATTTT. Filled out from reference TRBV5-1 and TRBJ1-3, the complete variable domain reads KAGVTQTPRYLIKTRGQQVTLSCSPISGHRSVSWYQQTPGQGLQFLFEYFSETQRNKGNFPGRFSGRQFSNSRSEMNVSTLELGDSALYLCASSLKGVGNTIYFGEGSWLTVV.

A single count supports this clone. This chain links TRBV3-1 (or the pseudogene TRBV3-2) with TRBJ2-5; 7 bases are shared with TRBD1. The CDR3 has 18 amino acids. The germline CDR1 and CDR2 sequences are LGHDT and YNNKEL (reference sequence). J lost 5 bases, V lost 1 base, and 16 bases had no gene match. The CDR3, as DNA: TGTGCCAGCAGCCAAGCCTTGTCCAGGACAGGCGGAGTGGAGACCCAGTACTTC. It codes for CASSQALSRTGGVETQYF.

The chain employs TRBV5-4 and TRBJ1-2; maybe TRBD1 (5 bases). With 3 bases removed from V and 1 base from J, the gap between germline ends came to 13 bases. Germline V gene sequence: CDR1 SGHNT, CDR2 YYREEE (reference sequence). There are 15 residues in the CDR3. CDR3 in amino acids: CASSSYPTDNYGYTF. CDR3 bases: TGTGCCAGCAGCTCCTATCCGACAGATAACTATGGCTACACCTTC.

The chain joins TRBV3-1 (or the pseudogene TRBV3-2) to TRBJ1-2; the D is unclear. The CDR3 sequence is 14 residues long. Per germline, CDR1 LGHDT and CDR2 YNNKEL (reference sequence). Trimming took 0 bases from V and 7 from J, leaving 12 bases between them. CDR3 in amino acids: CASSQEGLEVGYTF. The CDR3 coding sequence is TGTGCCAGCAGCCAAGAAGGGCTTGAGGTTGGCTACACCTTC.

The genes are TRBV19 and TRBJ2-7; TRBD2 is a possible D gene (6 bases). The V and J ends lost 3 bases and 3 bases respectively, with 15 bases between them. There are 15 residues in the CDR3. Per the germline V gene, CDR1 is LNHDA and CDR2 is SQIVND (reference sequence). The CDR3, as DNA: TGTGCCAGTAGTATCGGGGGTCGGGGCAACTACGAGCAGTACTTC. The encoded protein is CASSIGGRGNYEQYF.

The V and J genes are TRBV6-1 and TRBJ1-5, with D possibly matching TRBD1 (6 bases). The CDR3 spans 16 residues. The V gene's germline CDR1 is MNHNS and CDR2 SASEGT. V was cut by 1 base and J by 2 bases, with 12 bases left in between. The CDR3 DNA reads TGTGCCAGCAGTGAAGAAGGGGGGGCCGGCAATCAGCCCCAGCATTTT. Residues: CASSEEGGAGNQPQHF.

The J gene is TRBJ1-1, the V gene TRBV19; 7 bases align to TRBD1. The CDR3 has 14 amino acids. The germline gives CDR1 LNHDA, CDR2 SQIVND (reference sequence). The ends lost 7 bases at V and 4 bases at J; junction bases unmatched: 9. CDR3 loop: CASTSTGLGTEAFF. The CDR3 region has the DNA TGTGCCAGTACCTCGACAGGGTTGGGCACTGAAGCTTTCTTT.

The chain recombines TRBV7-2 with TRBJ2-3; a weak D match, TRBD1 (5 bases). Trimming cost V 6 bases and J 2 bases, with 9 bases left between them. The length of the CDR3 is 13 residues. Germline CDR1 and CDR2: SGHTA and FQGNSA. Here the CDR3 reads CASRRTPTDTQYF. The DNA of the CDR3 is TGTGCCAGCAGGCGGACACCCACAGATACGCAGTATTTT.

The V and J genes are TRBV11-2 and TRBJ2-5, with a tentative D call TRBD1 (5 bases). Germline values: CDR1 SGHAT, CDR2 FQNNGV. This CDR3 contains 15 residues. V was shortened by 7 bases and J by 4 bases, with 19 bases between the two germline ends. In DNA, the CDR3 is TGTGCCAGCACCCTATCTGGGGCGCAGGGAGAGACCCAGTACTTC. This translates into CASTLSGAQGETQYF. The full variable domain, its missing parts supplied by reference TRBV11-2 and TRBJ2-5, is EAGVAQSPRYKIIEKRQSVAFWCNPISGHATLYWYQQILGQGPKLLIQFQNNGVVDDSQLPKDRFSAERLKGVDSTLKIQPAKLEDSAVYLCASTLSGAQGETQYFGPGTRLLVL.

The chain couples TRBV4-1 to TRBJ2-7; maybe TRBD2 (6 bases). V lost 6 bases, J lost 0 bases, and 12 bases lay in between. This CDR3 is 14 amino acids long. CDR1 and CDR2 (germline): MGHRA, YSYEKL. CDR3 sequence: CASSSRDFSYEQYF. CDR3 sequence (DNA): TGCGCCAGCAGTTCGCGGGACTTCTCCTACGAGCAGTACTTC.

The CDR3 is CASSPQARLYSYTF. In DNA, the CDR3 is TGTGCCAGCAGCCCGCAGGCACGCCTGTATAGCTACACCTTC. The J gene is TRBJ1-2, the V gene TRBV7-9; D unresolved. V lost 5 bases and J lost 9, with 19 bases in between. The germline CDR1 and CDR2 sequences are SEHNR and FQNEAQ (reference sequence). The CDR3 covers 14 residues. Full variable domain (remainder filled in from reference TRBV7-9 and TRBJ1-2): DTGVSQNPRHKITKRGQNVTFRCDPISEHNRLYWYRQTLGQGPEFLTYFQNEAQLEKSRLLSDRFSAERPKGSFSTLEIQRTEQGDSAMYLCASSPQARLYSYTFGSGTRLTVV.

The V call is TRBV5-1, the J call TRBJ1-1; unclear D gene. Germline V gives CDR1 SGHRS, CDR2 YFSETQ. The CDR3 loop spans 13 amino acids. Trimming removed 4 bases from V and 6 bases from J, with 13 bases in between. CDR3: CASSPGRRAEAFF. DNA for the CDR3: TGCGCCAGCAGCCCGGGCAGGCGGGCTGAAGCTTTCTTT.

The chain carries TRBV18 and TRBJ1-2; weak D call: TRBD1 (6 bases). Trimming shortened V by 5 bases and J by 3 bases, and 13 bases separated the two germline ends. Germline CDR1 KGHSH, CDR2 LQKENI. The CDR3 contains 14 residues. CDR3 coding DNA: TGTGCCAGCTCAATACAGGGAGCCGACTATGGCTACACCTTC. This gives the protein CASSIQGADYGYTF.

The chain employs TRBV4-1 and TRBJ2-2; D uncertain. This CDR3 is built from 15 residues. V lost 0 bases and J 6 bases, leaving 11 bases between the germline ends. Per the germline V gene, CDR1 is MGHRA and CDR2 is YSYEKL. The chain's CDR3 is CASSQEGQPPGELFF. CDR3 sequence (DNA): TGCGCCAGCAGCCAAGAAGGGCAGCCCCCCGGGGAGCTGTTTTTT.

Only one count was recorded for this clone. This rearrangement joins TRBV30 to TRBJ1-1, with D perhaps TRBD1 (6 bases). The germline gives CDR1 GTSNPN, CDR2 SVGIG (reference sequence). V lost 3 bases to trimming and J lost 5 bases, with 7 bases between them. CDR3 size: 11 residues. CDR3 sequence: CAWSRGTEAFF. The CDR3 DNA follows: TGTGCCTGGAGCAGGGGTACTGAAGCTTTCTTT.

This clone was picked up one time. J is TRBJ2-5 and V is TRBV7-2, with D possibly being TRBD2 (6 bases). Trimming pared 5 bases from V and 5 bases from J, leaving 9 bases between. The CDR3 has 12 amino acids. Germline V gene data show CDR1 as SGHTA and CDR2 as FQGNSA. The CDR3 reads CASSLLAETQYF. The CDR3 DNA is TGTGCCAGCAGCCTACTAGCCGAGACCCAGTACTTC.

The rearrangement links TRBV4-3 to TRBJ1-2; D perhaps matches TRBD1 (6 bases). The V and J ends lost 1 base and 8 bases respectively, with 14 bases between them. CDR1 and CDR2 from the germline V gene are LGHNA and YSLEER. CDR3 length: 14 residues. The CDR3 reads CASSQVSGGLGYTF. CDR3 coding DNA: TGCGCCAGCAGCCAAGTTAGCGGGGGGCTAGGCTACACCTTC.

CDR3 loop: CASTRAAGELFF. The CDR3 DNA reads TGTGCCAGCACGCGGGCGGCCGGGGAGCTGTTTTTT. V is TRBV6-6 and J is TRBJ2-2; a possible D gene is TRBD2 (5 bases). Germline-derived CDR1 and CDR2 are MNHNY and SVGAGI (reference sequence). The CDR3 is 12 residues long. The germline V and J ends were trimmed by 7 bases and 6 bases, with 9 bases remaining between them.

The chain couples TRBV18 to TRBJ2-7; no reliable D call. Germline-derived CDR1 and CDR2 are KGHSH and LQKENI. The CDR3 length is 14 residues. Trimming took off 0 bases at V and 2 bases at J, with 8 bases between the two ends. CDR3 nucleotide sequence: TGTGCCAGCTCACCACCGTGGGCCACCTACGAGCAGTACTTC. The encoded protein is CASSPPWATYEQYF.

The CDR3 DNA follows: TGTGCCAGCAGCCCGCAGTATGGCACTGAAGCTTTCTTT. Its protein product is CASSPQYGTEAFF. This chain uses TRBV7-7 with TRBJ1-1; unclear D gene. CDR3 length: 13 residues. Germline V gives CDR1 SSHAT, CDR2 FNYEAQ (reference sequence). Trimming pared 5 bases from V and 4 bases from J, leaving 11 bases between.

The chain recombines TRBV5-6 with TRBJ2-5; D might be TRBD1 or TRBD2, each matching 6 bases. This CDR3 comprises 15 residues. Deletions cut 5 bases from V and 2 bases from J, with 16 bases between. Germline V lookup: CDR1 SGHDT, CDR2 YYEEEE. The CDR3 region is CASSLTGAWQETQYF. CDR3 in DNA: TGTGCCAGCAGTCTTACGGGGGCTTGGCAAGAGACCCAGTACTTC.

The chain links TRBV7-6 to TRBJ2-3, with 12 bases matching TRBD2. CDR1 and CDR2 (germline): SGHVS, FNYEAQ. The CDR3 runs to 18 residues. V shed 1 base and J 1 base; nucleotides not matched to a gene: 6. The CDR3 region is CASSLGTSGGPRTDTQYF. The CDR3 DNA reads as TGTGCCAGCAGCTTAGGCACTAGCGGGGGGCCCCGCACAGATACGCAGTATTTT. Using reference TRBV7-6 and TRBJ2-3 for the parts outside the CDR3, the full variable domain is GAGVSQSPRYKVTKRGQDVALRCDPISGHVSLYWYRQALGQGPEFLTYFNYEAQQDKSGLPNDRFSAERPEGSISTLTIQRTEQRDSAMYRCASSLGTSGGPRTDTQYFGPGTRLTVL.

CDR3 in DNA: TGCGCCAGCAGCCAGGGGGTAGGTGAGCAGTTCTTC. Its protein product is CASSQGVGEQFF. The V and J genes are TRBV4-1 and TRBJ2-1; D may correspond to TRBD1 or TRBD2 (5 bases each). CDR1 is MGHRA and CDR2 is YSYEKL in the germline V gene. The V and J ends lost 3 bases and 9 bases respectively, with 9 bases between them. This CDR3 region has 12 residues.

V gene TRBV2 combines with J gene TRBJ1-1, with D possibly being TRBD1 (5 bases). Germline CDR1 and CDR2: SNHLY and FYNNEI. CDR3 length: 13 amino acids. Trimming took 2 bases from V and 11 from J, leaving 15 bases between them. The CDR3 sequence is CASSERQRERAFF. Written as DNA, the CDR3 is TGTGCCAGCAGTGAAAGACAGAGGGAGCGGGCTTTCTTT.

This clone was observed a handful of times. The V and J genes are TRBV2 and TRBJ1-2; TRBD1 matches at 7 bases. The CDR3 covers 18 residues. Germline loops: CDR1 SNHLY, CDR2 FYNNEI. J was trimmed by 4 bases and V by 4 bases; bases with no gene match: 18. DNA of the CDR3: TGTGCCAGCAGTGGCTTTCGAGGGGGCGCAACGACCGGCTATGGCTACACCTTC. Residues: CASSGFRGGATTGYGYTF.

The chain has TRBV6-2 or TRBV6-3 and TRBJ1-1; 7 nucleotides align to TRBD1. Per germline, CDR1 MNHEY and CDR2 SVGEGT. The CDR3 runs 17 residues. V dropped 2 bases and J dropped 2; count of bases not matched to a gene: 11. The CDR3 spells CASSYPIQGSRNTEAFF. Written as DNA, the CDR3 is TGTGCCAGCAGTTACCCCATACAGGGGTCGAGAAACACTGAAGCTTTCTTT.

The chain couples TRBV6-1 to TRBJ1-2, with D unclear. CDR1 is MNHNS and CDR2 is SASEGT in the germline V gene. V shed 0 bases and J shed 5 bases, with 7 bases lying between them. This CDR3 contains 13 residues. The CDR3 DNA follows: TGTGCCAGCAGTGAAGCGCTTCAGTATGGCTACACCTTC. It codes for CASSEALQYGYTF.

The chain is built from TRBV27 and TRBJ2-7; tentative D call: TRBD1 (6 bases). Trimming cost V 2 bases and J 2 bases, with 10 bases left between them. Germline lookup yields CDR1 MNHEY and CDR2 SMNVEV (reference sequence). This CDR3 region has 14 residues. CDR3 sequence (DNA): TGTGCCAGCAGTTTAAACAGGGCAACCTACGAGCAGTACTTC. This encodes CASSLNRATYEQYF.

The rearrangement joins TRBV7-3 to TRBJ1-1; D possibly corresponds to TRBD1 (5 bases). The V gene lost 0 bases and the J gene lost 2 bases, with 16 bases spanning the gap. There are 17 residues in the CDR3. Germline lookup yields CDR1 SGHTA and CDR2 FQGTGA. The CDR3 reads CASSLTPGRGLNTEAFF. Here the CDR3 DNA reads TGTGCCAGCAGCTTAACCCCGGGGCGAGGGTTAAACACTGAAGCTTTCTTT.